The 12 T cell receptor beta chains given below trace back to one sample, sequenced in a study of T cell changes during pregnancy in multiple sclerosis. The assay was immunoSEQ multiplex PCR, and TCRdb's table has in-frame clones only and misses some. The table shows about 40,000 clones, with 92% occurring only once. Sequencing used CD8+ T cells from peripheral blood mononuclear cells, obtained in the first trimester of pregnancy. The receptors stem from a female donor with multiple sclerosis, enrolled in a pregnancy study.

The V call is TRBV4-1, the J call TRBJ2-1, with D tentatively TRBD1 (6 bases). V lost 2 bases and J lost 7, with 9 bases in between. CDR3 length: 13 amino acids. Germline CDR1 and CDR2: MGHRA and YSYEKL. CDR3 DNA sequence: TGCGCCAGCAGCCAACAACAGGGAAATGAGCAGTTCTTC. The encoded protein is CASSQQQGNEQFF.

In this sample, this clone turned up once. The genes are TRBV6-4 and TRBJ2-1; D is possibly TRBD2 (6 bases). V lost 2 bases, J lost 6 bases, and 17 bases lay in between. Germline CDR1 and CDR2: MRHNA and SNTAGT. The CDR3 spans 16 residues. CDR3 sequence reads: CASSDGGVSSANEQFF. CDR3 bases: TGTGCCAGCAGTGACGGCGGGGTTTCTTCCGCCAATGAGCAGTTCTTC.

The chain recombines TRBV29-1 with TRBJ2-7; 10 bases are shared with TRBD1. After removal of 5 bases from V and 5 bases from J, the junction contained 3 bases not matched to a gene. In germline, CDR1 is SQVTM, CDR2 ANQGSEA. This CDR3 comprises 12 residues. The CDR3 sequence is CSVPTGGNEQYF. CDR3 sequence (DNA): TGCAGCGTTCCGACAGGGGGCAACGAGCAGTACTTC.

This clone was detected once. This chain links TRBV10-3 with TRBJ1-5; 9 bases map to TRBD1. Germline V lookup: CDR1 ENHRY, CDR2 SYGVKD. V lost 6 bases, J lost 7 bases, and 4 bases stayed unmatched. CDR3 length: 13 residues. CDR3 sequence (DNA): TGTGCCATCAGGGGACAGGGTGGCCAGCCCCAGCATTTT. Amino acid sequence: CAIRGQGGQPQHF.

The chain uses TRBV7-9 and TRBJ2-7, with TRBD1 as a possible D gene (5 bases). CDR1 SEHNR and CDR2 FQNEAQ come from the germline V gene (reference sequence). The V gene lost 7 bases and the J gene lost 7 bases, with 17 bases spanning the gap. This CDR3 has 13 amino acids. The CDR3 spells CASTLGASSEQYF. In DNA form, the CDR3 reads TGTGCCAGCACCCTTGGGGCATCTTCGGAGCAGTACTTC.

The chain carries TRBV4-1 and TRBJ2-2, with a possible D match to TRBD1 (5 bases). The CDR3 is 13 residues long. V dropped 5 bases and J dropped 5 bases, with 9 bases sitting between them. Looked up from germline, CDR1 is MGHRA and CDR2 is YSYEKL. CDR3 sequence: CASSAQGTGELFF. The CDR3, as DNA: TGCGCCAGCAGCGCGCAGGGTACCGGGGAGCTGTTTTTT.

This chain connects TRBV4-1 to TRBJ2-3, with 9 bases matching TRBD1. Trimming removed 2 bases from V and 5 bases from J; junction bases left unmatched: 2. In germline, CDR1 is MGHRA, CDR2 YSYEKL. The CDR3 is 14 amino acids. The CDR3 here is CASSQTGGLDTQYF. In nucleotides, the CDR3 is TGCGCCAGCAGCCAAACAGGGGGCTTAGATACGCAGTATTTT.

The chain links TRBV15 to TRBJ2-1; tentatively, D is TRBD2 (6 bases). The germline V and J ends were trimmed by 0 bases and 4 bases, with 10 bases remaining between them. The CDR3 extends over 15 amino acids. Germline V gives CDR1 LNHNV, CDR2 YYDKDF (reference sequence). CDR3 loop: CATSRDLEGYNEQFF. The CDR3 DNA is TGTGCCACCAGCAGAGATTTGGAGGGTTACAATGAGCAGTTCTTC.

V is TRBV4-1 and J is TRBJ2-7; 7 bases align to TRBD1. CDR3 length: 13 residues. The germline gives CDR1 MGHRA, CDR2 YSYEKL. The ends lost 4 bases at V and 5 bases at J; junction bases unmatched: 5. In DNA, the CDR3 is TGCGCCAGCAGCCTACAGGGGTCGAACGAGCAGTACTTC. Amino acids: CASSLQGSNEQYF.

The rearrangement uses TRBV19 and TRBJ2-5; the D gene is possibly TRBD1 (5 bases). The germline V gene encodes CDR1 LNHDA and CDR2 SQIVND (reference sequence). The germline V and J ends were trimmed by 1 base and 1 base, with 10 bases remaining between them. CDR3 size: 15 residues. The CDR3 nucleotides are TGTGCCAGTAGTATAGGTGCAGGGTCCCAAGAGACCCAGTACTTC. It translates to CASSIGAGSQETQYF. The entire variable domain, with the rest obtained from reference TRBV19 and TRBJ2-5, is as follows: DGGITQSPKYLFRKEGQNVTLSCEQNLNHDAMYWYRQDPGQGLRLIYYSQIVNDFQKGDIAEGYSVSREKKESFPLTVTSAQKNPTAFYLCASSIGAGSQETQYFGPGTRLLVL.

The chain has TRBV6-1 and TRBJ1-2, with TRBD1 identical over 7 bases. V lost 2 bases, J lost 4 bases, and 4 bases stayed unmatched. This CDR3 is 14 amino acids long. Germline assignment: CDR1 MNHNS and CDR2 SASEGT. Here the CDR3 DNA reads TGTGCCAGCAGTGAAACAGGGGAATCCTATGGCTACACCTTC. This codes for CASSETGESYGYTF.

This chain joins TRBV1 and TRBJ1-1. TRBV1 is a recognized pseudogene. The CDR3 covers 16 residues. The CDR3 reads CTSVIHAQLRNTEAFF. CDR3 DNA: TGCACCAGCGTTATTCATGCTCAACTGAGGAACACTGAAGCTTTCTTT.